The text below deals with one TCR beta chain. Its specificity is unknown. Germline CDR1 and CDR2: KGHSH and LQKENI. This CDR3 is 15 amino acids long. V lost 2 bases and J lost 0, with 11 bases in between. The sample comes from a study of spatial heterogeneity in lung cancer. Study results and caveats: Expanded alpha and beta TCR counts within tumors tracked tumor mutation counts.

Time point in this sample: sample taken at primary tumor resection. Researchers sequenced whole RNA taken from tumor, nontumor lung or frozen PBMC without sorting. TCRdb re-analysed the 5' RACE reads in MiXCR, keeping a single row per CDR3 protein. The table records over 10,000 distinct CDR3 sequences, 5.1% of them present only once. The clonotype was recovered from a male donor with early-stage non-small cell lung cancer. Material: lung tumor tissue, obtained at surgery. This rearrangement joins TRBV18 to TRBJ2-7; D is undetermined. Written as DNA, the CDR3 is TGTGCCAGCTCACCAGAACAGTATAGCTCCTACGAGCAGTACTTC. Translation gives CASSPEQYSSYEQYF.